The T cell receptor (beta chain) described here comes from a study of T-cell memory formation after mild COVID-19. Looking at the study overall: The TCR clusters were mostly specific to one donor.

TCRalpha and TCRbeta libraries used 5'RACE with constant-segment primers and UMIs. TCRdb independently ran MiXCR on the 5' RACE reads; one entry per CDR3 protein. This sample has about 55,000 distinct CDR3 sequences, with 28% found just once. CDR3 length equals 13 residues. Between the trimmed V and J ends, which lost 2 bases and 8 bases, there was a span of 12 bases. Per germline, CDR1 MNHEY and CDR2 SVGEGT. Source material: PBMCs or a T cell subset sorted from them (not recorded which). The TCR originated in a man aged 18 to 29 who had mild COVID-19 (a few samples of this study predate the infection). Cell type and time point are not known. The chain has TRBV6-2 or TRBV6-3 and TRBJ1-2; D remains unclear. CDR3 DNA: TGTGCCAGCAGTTACGGACCGCTGGGCGGCTACACCTTC. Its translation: CASSYGPLGGYTF.